This is a list of T cell receptor beta chains from one sample in a study of cytomegalovirus exposure and HLA in healthy donors. Sequencing was performed with immunoSEQ multiplex PCR; in TCRdb, only in-frame clones are kept and a portion is missing. Seen here are around 130,000 clones, about 73% observed once, and the top ten hold approximately 2.9%. The material sequenced was PBMCs. These receptors all come from a human donor in good health. Each CDR3 is given with its conserved first and last residue. Fields, in order: J gene, V gene, clone size, D gene, CDR3 protein, CDR3 DNA. A D gene is named only where the DNA matches it firmly. Size tells how often a clone was seen (once, few, many) or the class of an expanded clone, and some rows leave it out.

TRBJ2-1	TRBV7-6	-	TRBD1	CASSPNGQGGLEEQFF	TGTGCCAGCAGCCCCAACGGACAGGGGGGCCTTGAGGAGCAGTTCTTC
TRBJ1-1	TRBV5-1	-	-	CASSSIQVNTEAFF	TGCGCCAGCAGCTCTATCCAGGTGAACACTGAAGCTTTCTTT
TRBJ1-2	TRBV5-8	once	-	CASSLAGYGYTF	TGTGCCAGCAGCTTGGCCGGGTATGGCTACACCTTC
TRBJ2-2	TRBV7-2	-	-	CASRPSTRSTGELFF	TGTGCCAGCCGACCATCAACCCGGAGCACCGGGGAGCTGTTTTTT
TRBJ2-7	TRBV30	-	TRBD1	CAWSLGQASSYEQYF	TGTGCCTGGAGTTTGGGACAGGCGAGCTCCTACGAGCAGTACTTC
TRBJ2-7	TRBV10-3	-	-	CAISVLAEQYF	TGTGCCATCAGTGTGCTAGCGGAGCAGTACTTC
TRBJ2-4	TRBV7-2	-	TRBD2	CASSPGVGASGGANIQYF	TGTGCCAGCAGCCCGGGGGTCGGGGCTAGCGGGGGGGCTAACATTCAGTACTTC
TRBJ1-3	TRBV2	-	-	CASSVNSGNTIYF	TGTGCCAGCTCCGTAAACTCTGGAAACACCATATATTTT
TRBJ2-1	TRBV28	-	-	CASSPEGHNEQFF	TGTGCCAGCAGTCCGGAGGGCCACAATGAGCAGTTCTTC
TRBJ2-7	TRBV14	few	TRBD2	CASSRWGTRTGTSGYEQYF	TGTGCCAGCAGCCGATGGGGGACACGGACCGGGACTAGCGGGTACGAGCAGTACTTC
TRBJ2-7	TRBV2	-	TRBD2	CASSVTSGSSYEQYF	TGTGCCAGCAGTGTTACTAGCGGGAGCTCCTACGAGCAGTACTTC
TRBJ2-7	TRBV7-6	once	TRBD2	CASSWTWTSGSHEQYF	TGTGCCAGCAGCTGGACATGGACTAGCGGGAGTCACGAGCAGTACTTC
TRBJ2-7	TRBV7-9	-	TRBD2	CSSSLGTSGAYEQYF	TGTTCCAGCAGCTTAGGCACTAGCGGGGCCTACGAGCAGTACTTC
TRBJ2-7	TRBV10-1	few	TRBD1	CASTRKRDRGREQYF	TGCGCCAGCACACGAAAACGGGACAGGGGGAGAGAGCAGTACTTC
TRBJ2-5	TRBV7-9	-	TRBD1	CASSSTGTGMETQYF	TGTGCCAGCAGCTCAACCGGGACAGGGATGGAGACCCAGTACTTC
TRBJ2-5	TRBV7-8	-	TRBD2	CASSQTPSGGVREAQYF	TGTGCCAGCAGCCAGACCCCTAGCGGGGGGGTAAGAGAGGCCCAGTACTTC
TRBJ2-7	TRBV6-1	few	TRBD1	CASSTGDRGYEQYF	TGTGCCAGCAGTACGGGGGACAGGGGCTACGAGCAGTACTTC
TRBJ2-1	TRBV11-2	few	-	CASSSLGGAGRGSYNEQFF	TGTGCCAGCAGCTCGTTAGGAGGCGCAGGCCGGGGCTCCTACAATGAGCAGTTCTTC
TRBJ2-5	TRBV7-3	few	TRBD1	CASSRGGGQGQETQYF	TGTGCCAGCAGCCGCGGCGGGGGACAGGGGCAAGAGACCCAGTACTTC
TRBJ2-1	TRBV9	-	TRBD2	CASSATTSGGGHYNEQFF	TGTGCCAGCAGCGCGACGACTAGCGGGGGGGGACATTACAATGAGCAGTTCTTC
TRBJ2-7	TRBV6-6	-	TRBD2	CASSYAASGGLEQYF	TGTGCCAGCAGTTACGCGGCTAGCGGGGGGCTCGAGCAGTACTTC
TRBJ2-5	TRBV2	-	-	CASRKMTSWETQYF	TGTGCCAGCAGGAAAATGACTAGTTGGGAGACCCAGTACTTC
TRBJ2-2	TRBV19	-	-	CASSTKREWTGELFF	TGTGCCAGTAGTACAAAAAGGGAGTGGACCGGGGAGCTGTTTTTT
TRBJ2-7	TRBV9	few	TRBD2	CASSHSGDRHEQYF	TGTGCCAGCAGCCATAGCGGGGACCGCCACGAGCAGTACTTC
TRBJ2-7	TRBV15	few	-	CATSRERGSYEQYF	TGTGCCACCAGCAGAGAGCGGGGTTCCTACGAGCAGTACTTC
TRBJ2-7	TRBV7-9	-	TRBD2	CASSPRLAGVDEQYF	TGTGCCAGCAGCCCACGACTAGCGGGGGTGGATGAGCAGTACTTC
TRBJ1-2	TRBV13	few	TRBD1	CATKDRGPNFNYGYTF	TGTGCCACCAAGGACAGGGGACCCAACTTTAACTATGGCTACACCTTC
TRBJ1-4	TRBV7-6	-	-	CASSPGPSGNEKLFF	TGTGCCAGCAGCCCCGGACCTAGCGGTAATGAAAAACTGTTTTTT
TRBJ1-4	TRBV9	-	-	CASSPGSSEKLFF	TGTGCCAGCAGCCCCGGGTCGAGCGAAAAACTGTTTTTT
TRBJ2-7	TRBV28	-	-	CASRQQGITYEQYF	TGTGCCAGCAGACAACAGGGTATTACCTACGAGCAGTACTTC
TRBJ1-4	TRBV18	-	TRBD1	CASSTVTGGSSGEKLFF	TGTGCCAGCTCAACGGTGACAGGGGGCTCTTCAGGCGAAAAACTGTTTTTT
TRBJ1-1	TRBV2	-	-	CASNVENTEAFF	TGTGCCAGCAATGTAGAGAACACTGAAGCTTTCTTT
TRBJ1-3	TRBV19	-	-	CASSIIRTTKGNTIYF	TGTGCCAGTAGTATTATCCGGACAACCAAAGGAAACACCATATATTTT
TRBJ1-5	TRBV9	-	-	CASSVGGQQNQPQHF	TGTGCCAGCAGCGTAGGAGGACAGCAGAATCAGCCCCAGCATTTT
TRBJ2-7	TRBV6-6	-	-	CASSYSNRVTDEQYF	TGTGCCAGCAGTTACTCGAACAGGGTAACGGACGAGCAGTACTTC
TRBJ2-5	TRBV11-1	-	-	CASSLGSSGQTQYF	TGTGCCAGCAGCTTAGGTTCCAGCGGCCAGACCCAGTACTTC
TRBJ2-5	TRBV9	few	-	CASSVDITGPQETQYF	TGTGCCAGCAGCGTAGACATAACAGGTCCCCAAGAGACCCAGTACTTC
TRBJ1-6	TRBV30	-	TRBD1	CAWKDRVDSPLHF	TGTGCCTGGAAAGACAGGGTGGATTCACCCCTCCACTTT
TRBJ2-7	TRBV30	-	TRBD2	CAWSGGLKKQYF	TGTGCCTGGAGCGGGGGGTTGAAGAAGCAGTACTTC
TRBJ1-5	TRBV30	-	-	CAWSWSYSNQPQHF	TGTGCCTGGAGTTGGAGTTATAGCAATCAGCCCCAGCATTTT
TRBJ1-1	TRBV7-2	once	-	CASSFRQFNTEAFF	TGTGCCAGCAGCTTTCGACAGTTCAACACTGAAGCTTTCTTT
TRBJ1-1	TRBV7-9	-	-	CASSLAGGLNTEAFF	TGTGCCAGCAGCTTAGCTGGCGGTTTGAACACTGAAGCTTTCTTT
TRBJ2-5	TRBV30	-	-	CAWDRLPRGETQYF	TGTGCCTGGGACCGCTTACCGAGGGGGGAGACCCAGTACTTC
TRBJ1-1	TRBV27	-	TRBD1	CASSQRQGSTEAFF	TGTGCCAGCAGTCAGCGACAGGGTTCCACTGAAGCTTTCTTT
TRBJ2-7	TRBV4-1	-	-	CASSQLAANLYEQYF	TGCGCCAGCAGCCAGTTAGCGGCTAATCTCTACGAGCAGTACTTC
TRBJ2-2	TRBV13	-	TRBD1	CASSAVTGILGELFF	TGTGCCAGCAGCGCAGTGACAGGGATTCTCGGGGAGCTGTTTTTT